This TCR beta chain stems from a study of blood T cell repertoires in COVID-19. Clones were read by immunoSEQ multiplex PCR, and TCRdb kept only the in-frame ones, dropping some. In the table there are about 100,000 clones, 90% to 95% of which are singletons. A single count supports this clone. The sequence was collected from a man aged 50 to 60 with acute or convalescent COVID-19. Sequenced input: peripheral blood.

CDR3 bases: TGTGCCAGCAGCTTAAGGGGTCAGCCCCAGCATTTT. It specifies CASSLRGQPQHF. The chain couples TRBV5-4 to TRBJ1-5; maybe TRBD1 (5 bases). Trimming cost V 2 bases and J 6 bases, with 6 bases left between them. The germline V gene has CDR1 SGHNT and CDR2 YYREEE (reference sequence). The CDR3 is made up of 12 amino acids.